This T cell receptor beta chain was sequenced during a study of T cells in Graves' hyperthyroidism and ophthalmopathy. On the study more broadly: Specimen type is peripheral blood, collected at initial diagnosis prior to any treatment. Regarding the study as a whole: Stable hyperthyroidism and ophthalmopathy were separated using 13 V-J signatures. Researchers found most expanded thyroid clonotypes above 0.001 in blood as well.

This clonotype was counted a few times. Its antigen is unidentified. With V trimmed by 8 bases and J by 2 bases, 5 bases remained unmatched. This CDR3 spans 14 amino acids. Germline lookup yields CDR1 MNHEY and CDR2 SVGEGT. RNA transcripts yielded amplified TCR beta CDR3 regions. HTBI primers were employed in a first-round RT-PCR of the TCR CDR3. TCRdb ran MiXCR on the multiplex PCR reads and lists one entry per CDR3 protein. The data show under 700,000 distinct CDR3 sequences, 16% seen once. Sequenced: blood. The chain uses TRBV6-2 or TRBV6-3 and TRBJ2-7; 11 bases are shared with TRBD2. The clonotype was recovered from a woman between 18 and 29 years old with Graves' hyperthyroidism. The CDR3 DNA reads TGTGCCAGCCAGCTAGCGGGAGGCGCCTACGAGCAGTACTTC. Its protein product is CASQLAGGAYEQYF.